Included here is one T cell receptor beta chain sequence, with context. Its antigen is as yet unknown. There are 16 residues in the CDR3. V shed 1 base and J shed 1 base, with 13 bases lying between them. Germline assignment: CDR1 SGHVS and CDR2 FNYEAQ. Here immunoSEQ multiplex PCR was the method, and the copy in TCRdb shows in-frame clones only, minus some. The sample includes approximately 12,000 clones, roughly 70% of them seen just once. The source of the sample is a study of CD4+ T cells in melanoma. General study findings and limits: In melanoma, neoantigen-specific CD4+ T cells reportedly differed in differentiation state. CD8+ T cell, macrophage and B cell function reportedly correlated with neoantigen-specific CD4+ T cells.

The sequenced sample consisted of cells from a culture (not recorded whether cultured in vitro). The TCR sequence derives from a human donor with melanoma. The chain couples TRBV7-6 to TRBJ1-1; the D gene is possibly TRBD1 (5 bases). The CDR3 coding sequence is TGTGCCAGCAGCTTAGAATTGGGGGGAACGAACACTGAAGCTTTCTTT. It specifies CASSLELGGTNTEAFF.